Each of the 6 T cell receptor beta chains below was sequenced from the same sample in a study of blood T cell repertoires in COVID-19. The data were produced by immunoSEQ multiplex PCR, yet TCRdb's version contains in-frame clones alone and is incomplete. This sample yields 95,000 to 150,000 clones, of which 80% to 85% are seen a single time; approximately 3.9% belongs to the top ten. Sequenced: PBMCs or T cells enriched from blood (not recorded which). These receptors were collected from a woman in her twenties or thirties who had recovered from COVID-19.

This clone was observed once. The chain has TRBV30 and TRBJ2-3; D is perhaps TRBD1 (5 bases). This CDR3 region has 14 residues. V was trimmed by 5 bases and J by 2 bases, leaving 14 bases between them. Germline CDR1 reads GTSNPN; CDR2 reads SVGIG (reference sequence). CDR3: CAWGQGTPTDTQYF. The DNA for the CDR3 is TGTGCCTGGGGCCAGGGAACCCCCACAGATACGCAGTATTTT.

Points on this clone: Since a much larger clone is just one base distant, this may be a read error. V and J are TRBV4-3 and TRBJ2-2, with TRBD2 as a possible D gene (5 bases). Per the germline V gene, CDR1 is LGHNA and CDR2 is YSLEER. There are 17 residues in the CDR3. The CDR3 reads CASSQDPTSPGTGELLF. The CDR3 DNA reads as TGCGCCAGCAGCCAAGACCCAACTAGTCCCGGCACCGGGGAGCTGCTTTTT.

The V gene is TRBV28, the J gene TRBJ2-1; TRBD2 might be the D (6 bases). This CDR3 is 15 amino acids long. V gave up 4 bases and J gave up 2 bases, with 12 bases separating them. CDR1 and CDR2 (germline): MDHEN, SYDVKM. The CDR3 here is CASSWSGETYNEQFF. CDR3 sequence (DNA): TGTGCCAGCAGTTGGTCGGGAGAGACCTACAATGAGCAGTTCTTC. Looking up the rest from reference TRBV28 and TRBJ2-1 gives the full variable domain: DVKVTQSSRYLVKRTGEKVFLECVQDMDHENMFWYRQDPGLGLRLIYFSYDVKMKEKGDIPEGYSVSREKKERFSLILESASTNQTSMYLCASSWSGETYNEQFFGPGTRLTVL.

The chain carries TRBV2 and TRBJ1-4, with D unclear. This CDR3 region has 13 residues. Looked up from germline, CDR1 is SNHLY and CDR2 is FYNNEI. V lost 4 bases to trimming and J lost 7 bases, with 10 bases between them. The CDR3 DNA is TGTGCCAGCAGTGGACGGACTTTTGAAAAACTGTTTTTT. The encoded protein is CASSGRTFEKLFF.

This clone appeared a single time. This chain links TRBV7-8 with TRBJ2-7, with a weak D call TRBD2 (6 bases). CDR1 and CDR2 (germline): SGHVS, FQNEAQ. This CDR3 spans 15 amino acids. Trimming took 0 bases from V and 6 from J, leaving 15 bases between them. CDR3 loop: CASSLAVAAASEQYF. The CDR3 nucleotides are TGTGCCAGCAGCTTAGCGGTAGCGGCGGCATCCGAGCAGTACTTC.

A few counts support this clone. V and J are TRBV5-1 and TRBJ1-2; D perhaps matches TRBD1 (5 bases). Germline V gene sequence: CDR1 SGHRS, CDR2 YFSETQ. V lost 0 bases and J lost 8, with 11 bases in between. The length of the CDR3 is 13 residues. The CDR3 DNA reads TGCGCCAGCAGCTTGGCCGGGGGGAGAGGCTACACCTTC. Translating gives CASSLAGGRGYTF. The variable domain in full, completed from reference TRBV5-1 and TRBJ1-2, reads KAGVTQTPRYLIKTRGQQVTLSCSPISGHRSVSWYQQTPGQGLQFLFEYFSETQRNKGNFPGRFSGRQFSNSRSEMNVSTLELGDSALYLCASSLAGGRGYTFGSGTRLTVV.